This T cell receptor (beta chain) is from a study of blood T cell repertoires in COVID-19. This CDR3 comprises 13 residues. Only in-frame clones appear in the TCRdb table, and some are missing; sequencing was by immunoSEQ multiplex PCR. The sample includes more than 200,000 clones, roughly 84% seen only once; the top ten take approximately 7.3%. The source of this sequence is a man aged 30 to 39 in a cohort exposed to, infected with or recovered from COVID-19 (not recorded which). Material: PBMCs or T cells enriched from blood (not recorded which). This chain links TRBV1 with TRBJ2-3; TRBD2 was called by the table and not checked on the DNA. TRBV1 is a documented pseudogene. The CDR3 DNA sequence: TGCACCAGCAGCCAAGACTGCGAAGATACGCAGTATTTT. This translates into CTSSQDCEDTQYF.